Below are 23 T cell receptor beta chains sequenced from a single sample in a study of T cells in localized non-small cell lung cancer. Measured with immunoSEQ multiplex PCR; TCRdb has only the in-frame clones, and not every one. The sample has about 23,000 clones, 90% seen once; the top ten hold 6% to 7.5%. This material consisted of peripheral blood, taken before any cancer treatment. Every receptor here comes from a woman aged 35 to 70 with stage I lung adenocarcinoma.

The chain is built from TRBV21-1 and TRBJ1-1; TRBD1, the D gene given by the table, was not confirmed from the DNA. TRBV21-1 is recorded as a pseudogene. The CDR3 has 11 residues. The CDR3 spells CASPMNTEAFF. The CDR3 nucleotides are TGTGCCAGCCCCATGAACACTGAAGCTTTCTTT.

The V and J genes are TRBV10-3 and TRBJ2-3; D remains unclear. Germline CDR1 reads ENHRY; CDR2 reads SYGVKD. This CDR3 spans 14 amino acids. V dropped 1 base and J dropped 5 bases, with 10 bases sitting between them. The CDR3 nucleotides are TGTGCCATCAGTGAGTTGGCAGTCGGAGATACGCAGTATTTT. This codes for CAISELAVGDTQYF.

The chain employs TRBV4-3 and TRBJ2-5; D perhaps matches TRBD1 (6 bases). Trimming stripped 0 bases from V and 5 bases from J, with 10 bases between. The germline V gene has CDR1 LGHNA and CDR2 YSLEER. The CDR3 sequence is 14 residues long. For the CDR3, the DNA is TGCGCCAGCAGCCAAGAGGGGCAGGGGGAGACCCAGTACTTC. It specifies CASSQEGQGETQYF.

The chain couples TRBV11-2 to TRBJ1-6, with no clear D. Germline values: CDR1 SGHAT, CDR2 FQNNGV. V shed 1 base and J shed 7 bases, with 11 bases lying between them. This CDR3 is built from 15 residues. The CDR3 loop reads CASSLVLQPNSPLHF. The DNA of the CDR3 is TGTGCCAGCAGCTTAGTCCTTCAACCCAATTCACCCCTCCACTTT.

V usage is TRBV4-2 and J usage is TRBJ1-5; D is perhaps TRBD1 (6 bases). Germline lookup yields CDR1 LGHNA and CDR2 YNFKEQ. CDR3 size: 14 residues. V was trimmed by 4 bases and J by 0 bases, leaving 7 bases between them. The chain's CDR3 is CASSPRGSNQPQHF. DNA for the CDR3: TGTGCCAGCAGCCCCAGGGGTAGCAATCAGCCCCAGCATTTT.

CDR3 in amino acids: CASSLVSGYEQYF. CDR3 in DNA: TGTGCCAGCAGCTTAGTGTCCGGCTACGAGCAGTACTTC. The V call is TRBV7-2, the J call TRBJ2-7; D call uncertain. V lost 1 base and J lost 3, with 7 bases in between. The CDR3 consists of 13 residues. Germline lookup yields CDR1 SGHTA and CDR2 FQGNSA.

V and J are TRBV5-1 and TRBJ1-2, with a tentative D call TRBD1 (5 bases). Germline-derived CDR1 and CDR2 are SGHRS and YFSETQ. The CDR3 length is 13 residues. The ends were cut back, 1 base at V and 3 bases at J, with 7 bases in the middle. For the CDR3, the DNA is TGCGCCAGCAGCTTGCAGGGAGACTATGGCTACACCTTC. Protein product: CASSLQGDYGYTF.

The table lists this clone with a count of one. CDR3 sequence (DNA): TGCGCCAGCAGCAAGGGACAGGGCAAATCAGAGACCCAGTACTTC. This encodes CASSKGQGKSETQYF. This chain uses TRBV5-1 with TRBJ2-5, with 9 bases fitting TRBD1. The CDR3 has 15 amino acids. V trimming: 4 bases; J trimming: 4 bases; junction bases outside the gene matches: 8. Germline assignment: CDR1 SGHRS and CDR2 YFSETQ. Looking up the rest from reference TRBV5-1 and TRBJ2-5 gives the full variable domain: KAGVTQTPRYLIKTRGQQVTLSCSPISGHRSVSWYQQTPGQGLQFLFEYFSETQRNKGNFPGRFSGRQFSNSRSEMNVSTLELGDSALYLCASSKGQGKSETQYFGPGTRLLVL.

This chain links TRBV5-6 with TRBJ2-7, with D possibly called TRBD1 or TRBD2 (5 bases each). Germline assignment: CDR1 SGHDT and CDR2 YYEEEE. This CDR3 is 12 amino acids long. The ends were cut back, 0 bases at V and 5 bases at J, with 6 bases in the middle. The CDR3 DNA reads as TGTGCCAGCAGCTTGGTGGGGGACGAGCAGTACTTC. Protein sequence: CASSLVGDEQYF.

DNA for the CDR3: TGCAGTGCTAGTGGGCCCGAGACCCAGTACTTC. Its translation is CSASGPETQYF. V is TRBV20-1 and J is TRBJ2-5; D is undetermined. The V end lost 3 bases, the J end lost 5 bases, and 7 bases lay between the germline ends. Germline V lookup: CDR1 DFQATT, CDR2 SNEGSKA (reference sequence). The CDR3 totals 11 residues.

This chain links TRBV7-2 with TRBJ1-1; the D is unclear. V was pared by 1 base and J by 6 bases, with 15 bases between. The germline CDR1 and CDR2 sequences are SGHTA and FQGNSA. The CDR3 contains 15 residues. This CDR3 reads CASSLVSGPSSEAFF. DNA for the CDR3: TGTGCCAGCAGCTTAGTGTCCGGCCCCTCTTCTGAAGCTTTCTTT.

This chain connects TRBV27 to TRBJ2-3; 13 nucleotides match TRBD2. This CDR3 is 16 amino acids long. V was clipped by 4 bases and J by 2 bases; unmatched bases: 3. Germline V gene data show CDR1 as MNHEY and CDR2 as SMNVEV (reference sequence). The DNA for the CDR3 is TGTGCCAGCAGTTCGGGACTAGCGGGACCCACAGATACGCAGTATTTT. Protein: CASSSGLAGPTDTQYF.

V is TRBV6-5 and J is TRBJ2-3; TRBD2 might be the D (6 bases). The CDR3 contains 14 residues. Germline CDR1 and CDR2: MNHEY and SVGAGI. V was cut by 6 bases and J by 6 bases, with 16 bases left in between. The DNA of the CDR3 is TGTGCCAGCAGATCGGGACTTAGTACTGATACGCAGTATTTT. Its translation: CASRSGLSTDTQYF.

The chain has TRBV6-1 and TRBJ2-5, with 11 bases fitting TRBD2. The CDR3 loop spans 18 amino acids. CDR1 is MNHNS, CDR2 SASEGT, per germline. With 1 base clipped from V and 5 bases from J, the junction kept 12 bases outside the gene matches. DNA of the CDR3: TGTGCCAGCAGTGAAGTCGGTACCTTAGCGGGAGGGTATGAGACCCAGTACTTC. Translated, it gives CASSEVGTLAGGYETQYF.

The rearrangement links TRBV7-9 to TRBJ2-1; 9 bases agree with TRBD1. The junction had 14 bases not matched to a gene; V was cut back by 5 bases and J by 9 bases. Germline CDR1 SEHNR, CDR2 FQNEAQ (reference sequence). The length of the CDR3 is 16 residues. CDR3 loop: CASSIRSGTGIGEQFF. In nucleotides, the CDR3 is TGTGCCAGCAGCATACGGTCCGGGACAGGGATTGGTGAGCAGTTCTTC. Full variable domain (outside the CDR3, taken from reference TRBV7-9 and TRBJ2-1): DTGVSQNPRHKITKRGQNVTFRCDPISEHNRLYWYRQTLGQGPEFLTYFQNEAQLEKSRLLSDRFSAERPKGSFSTLEIQRTEQGDSAMYLCASSIRSGTGIGEQFFGPGTRLTVL.

This chain uses TRBV13 with TRBJ2-7; unclear D gene. Looked up from germline, CDR1 is PRHDT and CDR2 is FYEKMQ (reference sequence). The CDR3 extends over 13 amino acids. V lost 5 bases, J lost 5 bases, and 13 bases lay in between. Here the CDR3 reads CASSPRFRHEQYF. The CDR3 DNA follows: TGTGCCAGCAGCCCCCGGTTTCGCCACGAGCAGTACTTC.

The gene calls are TRBV7-2 and TRBJ2-3; perhaps TRBD1 as D (6 bases). Trimming left V 3 bases short and J 4 bases short, with 11 bases between. The CDR3 is made up of 14 amino acids. The V gene's germline CDR1 is SGHTA and CDR2 FQGNSA. Written as DNA, the CDR3 is TGTGCCAGCAGCTTGAACAGGGTCCCAGATACGCAGTATTTT. This gives the protein CASSLNRVPDTQYF.

The rearrangement uses TRBV7-2 and TRBJ1-3, with a tentative D call TRBD1 (5 bases). The germline CDR1 and CDR2 sequences are SGHTA and FQGNSA. V lost 4 bases and J 2 bases, leaving 9 bases between the germline ends. This CDR3 is 14 amino acids long. The CDR3 loop reads CASSSGGTGNTIYF. The CDR3 coding sequence is TGTGCCAGCAGCTCCGGGGGGACTGGAAACACCATATATTTT.

This clone was recorded once. The chain combines TRBV15 with TRBJ2-3; the D is unclear. The V end lost 0 bases, the J end lost 2 bases, and 6 bases lay between the germline ends. Germline loops: CDR1 LNHNV, CDR2 YYDKDF (reference sequence). This CDR3 spans 14 amino acids. Here the CDR3 reads CATSRDRATDTQYF. The CDR3 region has the DNA TGTGCCACCAGCAGAGATCGGGCCACAGATACGCAGTATTTT.

This clone was detected only a few times. The gene calls are TRBV14 and TRBJ2-5, with D possibly matching TRBD1 (6 bases). Germline V CDR1 and CDR2: SGHDN, FVKESK. The V end lost 3 bases, the J end lost 1 base, and 9 bases lay between the germline ends. The CDR3 loop spans 14 amino acids. The CDR3 DNA follows: TGTGCCAGCAGCCAGAACAGGGCCCAAGAGACCCAGTACTTC. It is translated as CASSQNRAQETQYF.

The rearrangement uses TRBV2 and TRBJ2-7; D possibly corresponds to TRBD2 (6 bases). The germline V gene has CDR1 SNHLY and CDR2 FYNNEI. The CDR3 is made up of 15 amino acids. V lost 2 bases and J lost 2, with 13 bases in between. The CDR3 spells CASSERLALTYEQYF. CDR3 sequence (DNA): TGTGCCAGCAGTGAAAGGCTAGCGCTGACCTACGAGCAGTACTTC.

This chain uses TRBV29-1 with TRBJ1-1; D remains ambiguous. The CDR3 runs to 14 residues. The germline CDR1 and CDR2 sequences are SQVTM and ANQGSEA. Trimming took off 7 bases at V and 0 bases at J, with 15 bases between the two ends. The CDR3 DNA is TGCAGCGCCAACGCTCGGGCAGTGAACACTGAAGCTTTCTTT. Residues: CSANARAVNTEAFF. Filled out from reference TRBV29-1 and TRBJ1-1, the complete variable domain reads SAVISQKPSRDICQRGTSLTIQCQVDSQVTMMFWYRQQPGQSLTLIATANQGSEATYESGFVIDKFPISRPNLTFSTLTVSNMSPEDSSIYLCSANARAVNTEAFFGQGTRLTVV.

The chain employs TRBV6-1 and TRBJ2-7, with D tentatively TRBD2 (6 bases). The CDR3 has 13 amino acids. The germline CDR1 and CDR2 sequences are MNHNS and SASEGT. Trimming removed 2 bases from V and 11 bases from J, with 16 bases in between. The CDR3 coding sequence is TGTGCCAGCAGTGAATCAGTTGGAGGGTGGGAGTACTTC. It translates to CASSESVGGWEYF.